This T cell receptor (beta chain) was retrieved from a study of cytomegalovirus exposure and HLA in healthy donors. Study overall: An earlier analysis identified 120 million or so unique TCR beta sequences in 170 million or so T cells. General study findings and limits: Within an earlier analysis, most TCR beta V segments proved productive either about 90% or about 30% of the time.

Amplification used 60 Vbeta primers and 13 Jbeta primers. Measured with immunoSEQ multiplex PCR; TCRdb has only the in-frame clones, and not every one. The profile shows about 160,000 clones, 60% to 85% of them singletons. In regard to this clone: Its target is not known.

The receptor comes from a woman in her 40s in good health and CMV-seronegative. The sample comprised PBMCs.

CDR3 loop: CASSLTGEIGYTF. In DNA, the CDR3 is TGCGCCAGCAGCTTAACAGGGGAAATTGGCTACACCTTC. V is TRBV5-1 and J is TRBJ1-2; TRBD1 matches at 7 bases. This CDR3 has 13 residues. J lost 7 bases, V lost 2 bases, and 5 bases had no gene match. Germline CDR1 SGHRS, CDR2 YFSETQ.